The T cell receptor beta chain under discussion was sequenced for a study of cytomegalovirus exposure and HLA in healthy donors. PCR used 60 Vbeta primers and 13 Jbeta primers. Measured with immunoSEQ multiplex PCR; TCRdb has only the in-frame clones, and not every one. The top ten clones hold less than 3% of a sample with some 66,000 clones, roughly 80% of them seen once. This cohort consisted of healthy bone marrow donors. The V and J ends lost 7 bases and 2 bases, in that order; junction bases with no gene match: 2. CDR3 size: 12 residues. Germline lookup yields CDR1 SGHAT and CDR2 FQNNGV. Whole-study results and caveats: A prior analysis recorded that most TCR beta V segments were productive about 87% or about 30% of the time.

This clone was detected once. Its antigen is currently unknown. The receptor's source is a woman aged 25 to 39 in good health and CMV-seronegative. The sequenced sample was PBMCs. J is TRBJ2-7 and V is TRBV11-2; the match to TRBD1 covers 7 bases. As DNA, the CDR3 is TGTGCCAGCACCCAGGGGGCCTACGAGCAGTACTTC. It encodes CASTQGAYEQYF.